This T cell receptor beta chain was found in a study of control samples from healthy donors and cancer patients. Profiling relied on immunoSEQ multiplex PCR, and the TCRdb table lists in-frame clones only, not all of them. This table holds 100,000 or so clones, around 88% found once. The CDR3 has 12 residues. Trimming cost V 1 base and J 3 bases, with 3 bases left between them. Germline CDR1 reads LNHNV; CDR2 reads YYDKDF (reference sequence). The TCR was taken from a man under 40 in good health. Material for sequencing was blood. The V and J genes are TRBV15 and TRBJ2-5; D is undetermined. CDR3 sequence: CATSRAEETQYF. The CDR3 DNA reads TGTGCCACCAGCAGAGCTGAAGAGACCCAGTACTTC.